The source of this TCR beta chain is a study of T-cell memory formation after mild COVID-19. On the study more broadly: Clustering of TCRs was largely donor specific.

The V end was cut by 1 base, the J end by 5 bases, with 9 bases between. The CDR3 totals 14 residues. The germline V gene has CDR1 LNHDA and CDR2 SQIVND (reference sequence). Constant-segment primers were used for 5'RACE, and the resulting TCR alpha and TCR beta cDNA libraries carried sample barcodes and UMIs. MiXCR, run by TCRdb on the 5' RACE reads, gives a single entry per CDR3 protein. The sample has approximately 580,000 distinct CDR3 sequences; roughly 20% are singletons. Whole-study results and caveats: CD4/CD8 balance characterized clones contracting day 15 to 85, and CD4+ skew characterized later expanders. Memory from before infection featured some responding clones, which suggests cross-reactive memory joined.

About this clonotype: The target antigen is unknown.

The gene calls are TRBV19 and TRBJ2-1; no clear D gene. This TCR was sampled from an adult woman who had mild COVID-19 (a few samples of this study predate the infection). Cell type and time point are not known. Material for sequencing was PBMCs or a T cell subset sorted from them (not recorded which). In DNA form, the CDR3 reads TGTGCCAGTAGTATAGGTGACTTCCACAATGAGCAGTTCTTC. Amino acid sequence: CASSIGDFHNEQFF.